The entry below gives a single T cell receptor (beta chain) sequence along with its context. Its antigen is currently unknown. The sample originates from a study of T cell responses to AZD1222 COVID-19 vaccine. On the study more broadly: Second-dose timings of about 4 or about 12 weeks were pooled. Whole-study results and caveats: Repertoire sampling was restricted to post-peak T cell response timepoints. Among the donors, most were white British and more were female, and clonal diversity was possibly underestimated. Spike-specific TCRs gained breadth and depth after people received two AZD1222 doses.

The CDR3 covers 14 residues. The V gene end was trimmed by 0 bases and the J gene end by 3 bases; junction bases not matched to a gene: 2. In germline, CDR1 is SGHRS, CDR2 YFSETQ. Clones were read by immunoSEQ multiplex PCR, and TCRdb kept only the in-frame ones, dropping some. This repertoire shows more than 85,000 clones, around 90% found once; its top ten account for about 1.6%. The sequenced sample was peripheral blood, obtained on day 0 of AZD1222 vaccination. V and J are TRBV5-1 and TRBJ1-2; 7 bases fit TRBD1. This clonotype originated in an adult in good health. This CDR3 reads CASSLAGTDYGYTF. The CDR3 nucleotides read TGCGCCAGCAGCTTGGCCGGGACAGACTATGGCTACACCTTC.